The 27 T cell receptor beta chains given below trace back to one sample, sequenced in a study of shared clonotypes between healthy human individuals. This table comes from immunoSEQ multiplex PCR, and its TCRdb copy is limited to in-frame clones, with some not included. This sample carries more than 900,000 clones, 70% to 80% of them seen once, and the ten largest clones take roughly 0.55%. Sequencing was carried out using memory CD4+ T cells from PBMCs. The subset was: CD45RA-negative fraction. These receptors were taken from a young man in good health. Some clones in this sample may be carry-over from other donors' samples.

The chain uses TRBV27 and TRBJ2-7, with D possibly TRBD2 on 7 matching bases. Germline V gives CDR1 MNHEY, CDR2 SMNVEV (reference sequence). Trimming removed 3 bases at V and 3 bases at J, with 18 bases between. This CDR3 comprises 16 residues. The CDR3 nucleotides are TGTGCCAGCAGTTTCCAAAACAGGGAGGGAGGCTACGAGCAGTACTTC. Its translation: CASSFQNREGGYEQYF.

This sequence joins TRBV27 and TRBJ2-1; 10 bases agree with TRBD2. Germline-derived CDR1 and CDR2 are MNHEY and SMNVEV (reference sequence). V lost 5 bases and J lost 5; bases outside the gene matches: 9. The CDR3 totals 16 residues. DNA for the CDR3: TGTGCCAGCAGTCCAATCGGGCTAGCGGGAGACAATGAGCAGTTCTTC. Its protein is CASSPIGLAGDNEQFF.

Only one count was recorded for this clone. The chain employs TRBV19 and TRBJ1-3; 8 nucleotides line up with TRBD1. After removal of 5 bases from V and 0 bases from J, the junction contained 6 bases not matched to a gene. CDR1 is LNHDA and CDR2 is SQIVND in the germline V gene (reference sequence). The CDR3 runs 16 residues. CDR3 residues: CASSPGQGLSGNTIYF. CDR3 bases: TGTGCCAGTAGTCCCGGACAGGGCCTCTCTGGAAACACCATATATTTT.

The chain uses TRBV5-1 and TRBJ2-3; TRBD2 agrees at 8 bases. Trimming cost V 0 bases and J 2 bases; bases outside gene matches: 8. The length of the CDR3 is 17 residues. Germline-derived CDR1 and CDR2 are SGHRS and YFSETQ. The CDR3 nucleotides are TGCGCCAGCAGCTTGGCCGGCAGCGGGGGACCCACAGATACGCAGTATTTT. It encodes CASSLAGSGGPTDTQYF.

In nucleotides, the CDR3 is TGTGCCAGCAGCATACGGGACGGTCTCTACGAGCAGTACTTC. Its protein is CASSIRDGLYEQYF. This chain joins TRBV7-2 and TRBJ2-7; D could derive from TRBD1 or TRBD2 (5 bases each). The V gene lost 5 bases and the J gene lost 3 bases, with 14 bases spanning the gap. CDR1 is SGHTA, CDR2 FQGNSA, per germline. The CDR3 runs to 14 residues.

This chain connects TRBV18 to TRBJ2-5; the match to TRBD2 covers 11 bases. V gave up 2 bases and J gave up 1 base; unmatched junction bases: 3. The CDR3 is 16 residues long. Germline loops: CDR1 KGHSH, CDR2 LQKENI. The CDR3 DNA follows: TGTGCCAGCTCACCATCACTAGCGGGAGCCCAAGAGACCCAGTACTTC. Translation gives CASSPSLAGAQETQYF.

This clone was seen a handful of times. The chain links TRBV2 to TRBJ2-2, with 7 bases matching TRBD2. After removal of 8 bases from V and 2 bases from J, the junction contained 8 bases not matched to a gene. The germline CDR1 and CDR2 sequences are SNHLY and FYNNEI. This CDR3 is built from 15 residues. This chain's CDR3 is CASFSGGGNTGELFF. DNA for the CDR3: TGTGCCAGCTTCTCGGGAGGCGGTAACACCGGGGAGCTGTTTTTT.

This clone was seen ten or more times. This sample also contains other DNA sequences that code for the same CDR3. The J gene is TRBJ1-5, the V gene TRBV2; D is undetermined. V was shortened by 6 bases and J by 5 bases, with 11 bases between the two germline ends. This CDR3 is built from 13 residues. Germline V lookup: CDR1 SNHLY, CDR2 FYNNEI. The CDR3 DNA sequence: TGTGCCAGCAGCGCGGACCGGGATCAGCCCCAGCATTTT. Amino acid sequence: CASSADRDQPQHF.

This chain connects TRBV7-2 to TRBJ2-1; 10 bases map to TRBD2. V lost 4 bases and J lost 7; bases outside the gene matches: 7. Germline V gene data show CDR1 as SGHTA and CDR2 as FQGNSA. This CDR3 is built from 15 residues. The CDR3 sequence is CASSSASGSLNEQFF. As DNA, the CDR3 is TGTGCCAGCAGCTCCGCTAGCGGGAGTCTTAATGAGCAGTTCTTC.

This clone was seen more than once but under ten times. The V and J genes are TRBV5-1 and TRBJ1-1; D gene ambiguous. In germline, CDR1 is SGHRS, CDR2 YFSETQ. Trimming cost V 4 bases and J 1 base, with 11 bases left between them. CDR3 length equals 14 residues. CDR3 sequence reads: CASSRNTANTEAFF. CDR3 bases: TGCGCCAGCAGCCGGAACACAGCGAACACTGAAGCTTTCTTT.

The chain employs TRBV21-1 and TRBJ2-7; TRBD2 is the table's D call and was not checked against the DNA. TRBV21-1 is tagged as a pseudogene. This CDR3 spans 16 amino acids. The CDR3 sequence is CASSKARASKTYEQYF. CDR3 DNA: TGTGCCAGCAGCAAAGCTCGGGCTAGCAAGACCTACGAGCAGTACTTC.

On this clone itself: A much larger clone sits a single nucleotide away, making a read error possible. This specimen includes other DNA sequences encoding the same CDR3. The V call is TRBV7-6, the J call TRBJ1-1; D is undetermined. This CDR3 has 13 residues. From germline, CDR1 is SGHVS and CDR2 FNYEAQ. The CDR3 loop reads CASSFEYKTEAFF. Here the CDR3 DNA reads TGTGCCAGCAGCTTTGAGTATAAGACTGAGGCTTTCTTT.

The rearrangement joins TRBV27 to TRBJ1-1; a possible D gene is TRBD1 (5 bases). V lost 6 bases and J 11 bases, leaving 16 bases between the germline ends. Germline V CDR1 and CDR2: MNHEY, SMNVEV (reference sequence). The CDR3 consists of 12 residues. For the CDR3, the DNA is TGTGCCAGCAGCTCAGGGACTCAGCGGGCTTTCTTT. Protein: CASSSGTQRAFF.

This chain connects TRBV6-5 to TRBJ1-5, with unresolved D. V lost 6 bases and J lost 3, with 9 bases in between. This CDR3 is built from 13 residues. CDR1 is MNHEY and CDR2 is SVGAGI in the germline V gene. CDR3 residues: CASRYDFNQPQHF. The DNA for the CDR3 is TGTGCCAGCAGGTACGACTTCAATCAGCCCCAGCATTTT.

The chain has TRBV28 and TRBJ2-1; D is undetermined. V shed 7 bases and J shed 6 bases, with 13 bases lying between them. The germline CDR1 and CDR2 sequences are MDHEN and SYDVKM. This CDR3 region has 13 residues. This CDR3 is CASTSRLGNEQFF. The CDR3 region has the DNA TGTGCCAGCACTTCCCGTTTGGGCAATGAGCAGTTCTTC.

This clone was counted between two and nine times. CDR3 protein: CASSLGGPANVLTF. DNA for the CDR3: TGTGCCAGCAGCTTAGGAGGCCCGGCCAACGTCCTGACTTTC. The gene calls are TRBV7-3 and TRBJ2-6; weak D call: TRBD2 (5 bases). This CDR3 has 14 amino acids. Trimming took 2 bases from V and 6 from J, leaving 8 bases between them. Per the germline V gene, CDR1 is SGHTA and CDR2 is FQGTGA.

The V gene is TRBV11-2, the J gene TRBJ1-4; tentative D call: TRBD1 (6 bases). Trimming removed 5 bases at V and 8 bases at J, with 18 bases between. From germline, CDR1 is SGHAT and CDR2 FQNNGV. The CDR3 consists of 15 residues. The CDR3 nucleotides read TGTGCCAGCAGCGGGGGGGCAACCTCGGGCGAAAAACTGTTTTTT. Translation gives CASSGGATSGEKLFF. The full variable domain, rest sourced from reference TRBV11-2 and TRBJ1-4, is EAGVAQSPRYKIIEKRQSVAFWCNPISGHATLYWYQQILGQGPKLLIQFQNNGVVDDSQLPKDRFSAERLKGVDSTLKIQPAKLEDSAVYLCASSGGATSGEKLFFGSGTQLSVL.

Comments on this clone: This same CDR3 is encoded by further DNA sequences in the sample. The chain couples TRBV5-4 to TRBJ2-2; 9 bases map to TRBD1. The germline V gene encodes CDR1 SGHNT and CDR2 YYREEE (reference sequence). The CDR3 is 13 amino acids. V was clipped by 4 bases and J by 6 bases; unmatched bases: 1. The CDR3 nucleotides are TGTGCCAGCAGCACAGGGGGCTCCGGGGAGCTGTTTTTT. This translates into CASSTGGSGELFF.

CDR3 DNA: TGCGCCAGCAGCGGGACGGGACTCTCGCCCACTGAAGCTTTCTTT. It codes for CASSGTGLSPTEAFF. The chain combines TRBV5-1 with TRBJ1-1; D perhaps matches TRBD1 (5 bases). In germline, CDR1 is SGHRS, CDR2 YFSETQ. Trimming took off 4 bases at V and 4 bases at J, with 17 bases between the two ends. The CDR3 is 15 residues long.

The rearrangement links TRBV30 to TRBJ1-2; a weak D match, TRBD1 (5 bases). With 1 base removed from V and 12 bases from J, the gap between germline ends came to 12 bases. Germline assignment: CDR1 GTSNPN and CDR2 SVGIG (reference sequence). The length of the CDR3 is 11 residues. The CDR3 reads CAWSAEIRDTF. CDR3 coding DNA: TGTGCCTGGAGTGCTGAGATCAGGGACACCTTC.

The V gene is TRBV18, the J gene TRBJ1-5, with a weak D call TRBD1 (5 bases). The CDR3 is made up of 15 amino acids. The V gene lost 2 bases and the J gene lost 7 bases, with 15 bases spanning the gap. Germline CDR1 is KGHSH and CDR2 is LQKENI. The CDR3 DNA follows: TGTGCCAGCTCACCATCGTCAGGGTTAGGGCAGCCCCAGCATTTT. This codes for CASSPSSGLGQPQHF.

The rearrangement uses TRBV6-1 and TRBJ2-7; D gene unclear. The V end lost 0 bases, the J end lost 2 bases, and 11 bases lay between the germline ends. The CDR3 loop spans 15 amino acids. Germline V gives CDR1 MNHNS, CDR2 SASEGT. The CDR3 region is CASSEAPEPAYEQYF. CDR3 in DNA: TGTGCCAGCAGTGAAGCGCCAGAACCGGCCTACGAGCAGTACTTC.

The V and J genes are TRBV20-1 and TRBJ2-3; D not certain. Germline lookup yields CDR1 DFQATT and CDR2 SNEGSKA (reference sequence). V shed 7 bases and J shed 3 bases, with 8 bases lying between them. This CDR3 region has 11 residues. The DNA of the CDR3 is TGCAGTGTTTGGGCGACAGATACGCAGTATTTT. Translation gives CSVWATDTQYF.

The rearrangement uses TRBV6-4 and TRBJ2-7, with TRBD1 identical over 9 bases. The trim removed 6 bases at V and 7 bases at J, leaving 10 bases unmatched. Germline V gene lookup returns CDR1 MRHNA and CDR2 SNTAGT. CDR3 length: 14 amino acids. CDR3 amino acids: CASSLRDRVWEQYF. For the CDR3, the DNA is TGTGCCAGCAGCCTCCGGGACAGGGTATGGGAGCAGTACTTC.

The genes are TRBV11-2 and TRBJ2-7; 15 nucleotides line up with TRBD2. The V gene's germline CDR1 is SGHAT and CDR2 FQNNGV. This CDR3 spans 18 amino acids. Trimming took 1 base from V and 1 from J; bases not matched to a gene: 5. The CDR3 nucleotides read TGTGCCAGCAGCTTAGGGACTAGCGGGAGGGTGGGGTCCTACGAGCAGTACTTC. Protein sequence: CASSLGTSGRVGSYEQYF. Together with reference TRBV11-2 and TRBJ2-7, the CDR3 gives the full variable domain: EAGVAQSPRYKIIEKRQSVAFWCNPISGHATLYWYQQILGQGPKLLIQFQNNGVVDDSQLPKDRFSAERLKGVDSTLKIQPAKLEDSAVYLCASSLGTSGRVGSYEQYFGPGTRLTVT.

The rearrangement uses TRBV11-1 and TRBJ2-5; tentative D call: TRBD1 (5 bases). This CDR3 is built from 13 residues. Germline V lookup: CDR1 SGHAT, CDR2 FQDESV (reference sequence). The V and J ends lost 1 base and 4 bases respectively, with 7 bases between them. The CDR3 is CASSLVQGETQYF. The CDR3 coding sequence is TGTGCCAGCAGCTTAGTCCAGGGAGAGACCCAGTACTTC.

The chain employs TRBV28 and TRBJ1-2; 10 bases map to TRBD1. CDR3 length: 14 residues. Germline V CDR1 and CDR2: MDHEN, SYDVKM. Trimming at V came to 5 bases and at J to 9 bases, leaving 9 bases not matched to a gene. The CDR3 protein is CASSTPGTGVRYTF. The CDR3 coding sequence is TGTGCCAGCAGTACCCCCGGGACAGGGGTTCGCTACACCTTC.